Sequencing of this T cell receptor (beta chain) was carried out in a study of T-cell reconstitution after alpha-beta-depleted transplantation in children. This clonotype occurred many times. Preparation of the TCRbeta library was carried out with unique molecular identifiers. TCRdb reanalysed the PCR reads using MiXCR and keeps one entry per CDR3 protein. The sample lists over 70,000 distinct CDR3 sequences; 6.5% to 8.5% were seen once. The CDR3 loop spans 13 amino acids. The germline gives CDR1 DFQATT, CDR2 SNEGSKA (reference sequence). The trim removed 3 bases at V and 2 bases at J, leaving 4 bases unmatched.

This sequence was found in a human donor who donated a stem cell graft to a child with congenital amegakaryocytic thrombocytopenia. Sample: PBMCs from the stem cell graft donor, taken from the stem cell graft. The chain carries TRBV20-1 and TRBJ2-7; TRBD2 matches at 7 bases. DNA of the CDR3: TGCAGTGCTAGTTCTAGCGGCCCCTACGAGCAGTACTTC. It is translated as CSASSSGPYEQYF.